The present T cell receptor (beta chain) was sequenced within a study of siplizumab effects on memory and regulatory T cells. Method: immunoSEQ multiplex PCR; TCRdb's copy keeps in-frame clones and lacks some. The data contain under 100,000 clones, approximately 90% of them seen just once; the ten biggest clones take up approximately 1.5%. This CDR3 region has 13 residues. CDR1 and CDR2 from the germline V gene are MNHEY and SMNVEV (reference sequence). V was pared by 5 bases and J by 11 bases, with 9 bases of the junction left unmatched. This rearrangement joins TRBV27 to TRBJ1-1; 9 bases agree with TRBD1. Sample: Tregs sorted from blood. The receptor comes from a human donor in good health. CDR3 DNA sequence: TGTGCCAGCAGTCTACAGGGGGCGACTAGGGCTTTCTTT. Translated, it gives CASSLQGATRAFF.